This TCR beta chain was found in a study of T cells after yellow fever vaccination. The study made its TCR cDNA through 5'RACE template switching. That step introduced a universal primer site along with UMIs. Each CDR3 protein is one row after TCRdb ran MiXCR on the 5' RACE reads. The sample holds hundreds of thousands of distinct CDR3 sequences, more than 8.5% seen once. Trimming cost V 3 bases and J 0 bases, with 7 bases left between them. CDR1 is SGDLS and CDR2 is YYNGEE in the germline V gene. The CDR3 is made up of 14 amino acids. Findings of the study overall: Though it reached lower strength, the secondary response hit its peak faster, day 5 versus 15. Post-booster reappearance was seen for most primary-vaccination clones (about 95% CD4, 75% to 90% CD8). Clonotypes found in both CD4 and CD8 compartments made up a small share.

This clonotype was seen ten or more times. Its specificity is not known. The source of this sequence is a man younger than 30 who received the YFV17D yellow fever vaccine. Source: PBMCs, taken on the day of the first yellow fever vaccination. The rearrangement uses TRBV9 and TRBJ2-4; no definite D call. Here the CDR3 reads CASSAGLAKNIQYF. The CDR3 DNA is TGTGCCAGCAGCGCGGGCCTAGCCAAAAACATTCAGTACTTC.